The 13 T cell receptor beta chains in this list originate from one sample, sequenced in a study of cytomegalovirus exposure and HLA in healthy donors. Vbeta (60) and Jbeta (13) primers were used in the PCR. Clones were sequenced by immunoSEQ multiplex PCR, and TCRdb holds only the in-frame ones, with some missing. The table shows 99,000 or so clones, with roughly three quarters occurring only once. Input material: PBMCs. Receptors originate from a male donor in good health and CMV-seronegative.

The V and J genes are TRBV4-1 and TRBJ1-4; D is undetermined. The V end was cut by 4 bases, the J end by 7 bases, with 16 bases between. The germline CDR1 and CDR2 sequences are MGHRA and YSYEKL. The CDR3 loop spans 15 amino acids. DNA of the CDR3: TGCGCCAGCAGCCTCACTTCGGGTTCCAGTGAAAAACTGTTTTTT. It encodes CASSLTSGSSEKLFF.

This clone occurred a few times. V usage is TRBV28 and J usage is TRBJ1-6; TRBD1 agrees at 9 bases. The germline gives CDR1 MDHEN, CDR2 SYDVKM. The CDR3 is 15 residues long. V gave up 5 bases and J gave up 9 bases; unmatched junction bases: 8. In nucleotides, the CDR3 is TGTGCCAGCAGTACGGGACAGGGACTCACTTCACCCCTCCACTTT. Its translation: CASSTGQGLTSPLHF.

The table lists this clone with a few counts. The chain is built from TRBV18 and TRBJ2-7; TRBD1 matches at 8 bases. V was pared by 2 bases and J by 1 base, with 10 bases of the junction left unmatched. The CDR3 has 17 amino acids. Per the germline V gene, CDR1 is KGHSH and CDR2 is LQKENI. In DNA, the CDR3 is TGTGCCAGCTCACCAACAGGGGGTGGCTTGGTGTCCTACGAGCAGTACTTC. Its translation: CASSPTGGGLVSYEQYF.

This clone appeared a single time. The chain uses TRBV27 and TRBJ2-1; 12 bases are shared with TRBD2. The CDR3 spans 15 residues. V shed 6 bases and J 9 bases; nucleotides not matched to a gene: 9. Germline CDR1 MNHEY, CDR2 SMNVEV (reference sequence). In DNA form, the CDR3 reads TGTGCCAGCAGCCCGACTAGCGGGAGATGGGGTGAGCAGTTCTTC. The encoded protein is CASSPTSGRWGEQFF.

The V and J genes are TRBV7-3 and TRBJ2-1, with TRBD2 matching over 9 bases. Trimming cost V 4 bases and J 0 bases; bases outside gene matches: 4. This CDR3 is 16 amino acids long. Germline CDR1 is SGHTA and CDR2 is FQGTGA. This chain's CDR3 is CASSSGLASSYNEQFF. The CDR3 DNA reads TGTGCCAGCAGCTCCGGACTAGCGAGCTCCTACAATGAGCAGTTCTTC.

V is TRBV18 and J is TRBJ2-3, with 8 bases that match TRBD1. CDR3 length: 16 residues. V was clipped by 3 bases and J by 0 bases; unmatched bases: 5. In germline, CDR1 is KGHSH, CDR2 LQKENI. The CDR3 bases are TGTGCCAGCTCACCCGAGGACAGGGTGAGCACAGATACGCAGTATTTT. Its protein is CASSPEDRVSTDTQYF.

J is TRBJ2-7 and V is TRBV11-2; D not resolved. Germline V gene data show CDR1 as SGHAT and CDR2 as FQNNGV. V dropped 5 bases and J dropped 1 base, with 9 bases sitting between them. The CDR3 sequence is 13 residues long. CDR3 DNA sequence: TGTGCCAGCAGCCTCGGAGCGTCCTACGAGCAGTACTTC. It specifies CASSLGASYEQYF. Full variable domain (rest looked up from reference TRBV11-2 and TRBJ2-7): EAGVAQSPRYKIIEKRQSVAFWCNPISGHATLYWYQQILGQGPKLLIQFQNNGVVDDSQLPKDRFSAERLKGVDSTLKIQPAKLEDSAVYLCASSLGASYEQYFGPGTRLTVT.

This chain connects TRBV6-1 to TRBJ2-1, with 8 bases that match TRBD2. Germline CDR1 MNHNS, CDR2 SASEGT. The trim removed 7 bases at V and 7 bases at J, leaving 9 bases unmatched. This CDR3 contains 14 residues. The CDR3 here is CASTAGLAKNEQFF. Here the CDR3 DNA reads TGTGCCAGCACTGCCGGACTAGCAAAGAATGAGCAGTTCTTC.

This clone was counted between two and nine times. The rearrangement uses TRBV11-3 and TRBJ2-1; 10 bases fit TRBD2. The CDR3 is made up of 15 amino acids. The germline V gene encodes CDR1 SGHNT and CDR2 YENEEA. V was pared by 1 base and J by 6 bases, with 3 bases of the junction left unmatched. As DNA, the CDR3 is TGTGCCAGCAGCTTAGTACTAGCGGGAACCAATGAGCAGTTCTTC. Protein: CASSLVLAGTNEQFF.

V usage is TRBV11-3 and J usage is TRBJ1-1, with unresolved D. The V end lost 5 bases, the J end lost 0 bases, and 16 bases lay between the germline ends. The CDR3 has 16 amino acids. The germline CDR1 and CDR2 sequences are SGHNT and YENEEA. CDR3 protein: CASSPTRTQVNTEAFF. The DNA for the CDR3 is TGTGCCAGCAGCCCTACCCGAACCCAGGTGAACACTGAAGCTTTCTTT. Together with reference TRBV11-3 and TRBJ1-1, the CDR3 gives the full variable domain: EAGVVQSPRYKIIEKKQPVAFWCNPISGHNTLYWYLQNLGQGPELLIRYENEEAVDDSQLPKDRFSAERLKGVDSTLKIQPAELGDSAVYLCASSPTRTQVNTEAFFGQGTRLTVV.

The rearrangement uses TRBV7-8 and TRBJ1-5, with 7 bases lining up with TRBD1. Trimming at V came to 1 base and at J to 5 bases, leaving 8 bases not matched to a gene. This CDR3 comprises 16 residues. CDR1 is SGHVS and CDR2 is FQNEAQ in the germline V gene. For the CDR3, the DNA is TGTGCCAGCAGCTTAGGGCCGCAGGGGGTTGATCAGCCCCAGCATTTT. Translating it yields CASSLGPQGVDQPQHF. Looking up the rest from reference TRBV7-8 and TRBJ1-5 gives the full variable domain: GAGVSQSPRYKVAKRGQDVALRCDPISGHVSLFWYQQALGQGPEFLTYFQNEAQLDKSGLPSDRFFAERPEGSVSTLKIQRTQQEDSAVYLCASSLGPQGVDQPQHFGDGTRLSIL.

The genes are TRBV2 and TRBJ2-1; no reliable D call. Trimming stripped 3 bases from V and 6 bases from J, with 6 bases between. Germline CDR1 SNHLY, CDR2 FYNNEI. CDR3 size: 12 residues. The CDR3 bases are TGTGCCAGCAGTGATTGGCTCAATGAGCAGTTCTTC. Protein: CASSDWLNEQFF. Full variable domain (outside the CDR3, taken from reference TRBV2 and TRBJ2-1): EPEVTQTPSHQVTQMGQEVILRCVPISNHLYFYWYRQILGQKVEFLVSFYNNEISEKSEIFDDQFSVERPDGSNFTLKIRSTKLEDSAMYFCASSDWLNEQFFGPGTRLTVL.

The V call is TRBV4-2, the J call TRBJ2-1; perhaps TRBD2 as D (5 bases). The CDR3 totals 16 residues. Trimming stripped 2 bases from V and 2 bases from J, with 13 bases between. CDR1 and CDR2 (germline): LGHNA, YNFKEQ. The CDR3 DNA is TGTGCCAGCAGCCAATCCCGGGATATCACCTACAATGAGCAGTTCTTC. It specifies CASSQSRDITYNEQFF.